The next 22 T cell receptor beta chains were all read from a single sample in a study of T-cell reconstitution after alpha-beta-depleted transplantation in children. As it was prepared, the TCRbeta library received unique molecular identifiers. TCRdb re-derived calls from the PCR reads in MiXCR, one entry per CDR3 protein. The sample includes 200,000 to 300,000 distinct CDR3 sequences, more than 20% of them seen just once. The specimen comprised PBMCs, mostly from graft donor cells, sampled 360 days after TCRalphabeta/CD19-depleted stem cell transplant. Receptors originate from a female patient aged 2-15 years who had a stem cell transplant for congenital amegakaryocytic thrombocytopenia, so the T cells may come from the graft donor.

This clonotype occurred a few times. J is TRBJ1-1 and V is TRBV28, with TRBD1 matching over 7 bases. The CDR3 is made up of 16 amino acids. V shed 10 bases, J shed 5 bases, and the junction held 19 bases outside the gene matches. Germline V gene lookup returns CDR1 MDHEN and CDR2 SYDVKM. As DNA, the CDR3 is TGTGCCACCCACGTGGGTAGGGGGCGCGTTAAGACTGAAGCTTTCTTT. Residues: CATHVGRGRVKTEAFF. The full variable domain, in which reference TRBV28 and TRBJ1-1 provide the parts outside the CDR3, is DVKVTQSSRYLVKRTGEKVFLECVQDMDHENMFWYRQDPGLGLRLIYFSYDVKMKEKGDIPEGYSVSREKKERFSLILESASTNQTSMYLCATHVGRGRVKTEAFFGQGTRLTVV.

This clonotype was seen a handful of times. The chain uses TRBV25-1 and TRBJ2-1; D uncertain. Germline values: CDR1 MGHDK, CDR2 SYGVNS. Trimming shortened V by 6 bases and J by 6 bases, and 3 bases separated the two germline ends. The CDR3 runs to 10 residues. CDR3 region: CASRSNEQFF. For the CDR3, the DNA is TGTGCCAGCAGAAGCAATGAGCAGTTCTTC.

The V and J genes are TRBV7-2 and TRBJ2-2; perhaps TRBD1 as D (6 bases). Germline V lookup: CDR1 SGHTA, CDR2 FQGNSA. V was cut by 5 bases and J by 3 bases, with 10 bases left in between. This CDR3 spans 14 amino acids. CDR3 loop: CASSAHRDTGELFF. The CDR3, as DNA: TGTGCCAGCAGCGCGCACAGGGACACCGGGGAGCTGTTTTTT.

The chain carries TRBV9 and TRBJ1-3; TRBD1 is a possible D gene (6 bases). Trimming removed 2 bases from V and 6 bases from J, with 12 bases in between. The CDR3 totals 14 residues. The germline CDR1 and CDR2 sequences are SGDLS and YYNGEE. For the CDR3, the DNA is TGTGCCAGCAGCGTGGGGACAACTGTAAACACCATATATTTT. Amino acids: CASSVGTTVNTIYF.

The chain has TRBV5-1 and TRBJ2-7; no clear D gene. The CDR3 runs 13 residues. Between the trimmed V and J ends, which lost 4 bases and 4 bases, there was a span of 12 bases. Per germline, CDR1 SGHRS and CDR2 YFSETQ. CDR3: CASSTVDGYEQYF. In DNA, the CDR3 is TGCGCCAGCAGCACCGTTGACGGGTACGAGCAGTACTTC.

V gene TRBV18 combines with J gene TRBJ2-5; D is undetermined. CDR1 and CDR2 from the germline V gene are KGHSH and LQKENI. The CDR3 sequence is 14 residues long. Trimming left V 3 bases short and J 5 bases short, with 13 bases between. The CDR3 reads CASSPIRAAETQYF. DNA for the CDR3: TGTGCCAGCTCACCTATCCGTGCTGCGGAGACCCAGTACTTC.

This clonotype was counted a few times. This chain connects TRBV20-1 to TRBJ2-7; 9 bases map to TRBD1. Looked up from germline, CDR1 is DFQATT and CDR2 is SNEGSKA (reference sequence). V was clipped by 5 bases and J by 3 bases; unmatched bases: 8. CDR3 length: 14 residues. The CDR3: CSAAIPGQGYEQYF. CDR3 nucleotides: TGCAGTGCTGCAATTCCGGGACAGGGCTACGAGCAGTACTTC.

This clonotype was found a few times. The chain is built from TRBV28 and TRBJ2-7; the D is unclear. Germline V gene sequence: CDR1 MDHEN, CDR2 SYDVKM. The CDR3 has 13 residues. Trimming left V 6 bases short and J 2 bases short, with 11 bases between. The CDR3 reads CASRGRTTYEQYF. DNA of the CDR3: TGTGCCAGCAGAGGACGGACCACCTACGAGCAGTACTTC.

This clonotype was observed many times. The DNA for the CDR3 is TGCGCCAGCAGCTTGGATTGGGCCACTAGCGCCGGTGGGACAGATACGCAGTATTTT. This codes for CASSLDWATSAGGTDTQYF. V gene TRBV5-1 combines with J gene TRBJ2-3; 7 bases line up with TRBD2. J was trimmed by 3 bases and V by 0 bases; bases with no gene match: 16. The germline V gene encodes CDR1 SGHRS and CDR2 YFSETQ. This CDR3 is built from 19 residues. The variable domain in full, completed from reference TRBV5-1 and TRBJ2-3, reads KAGVTQTPRYLIKTRGQQVTLSCSPISGHRSVSWYQQTPGQGLQFLFEYFSETQRNKGNFPGRFSGRQFSNSRSEMNVSTLELGDSALYLCASSLDWATSAGGTDTQYFGPGTRLTVL.

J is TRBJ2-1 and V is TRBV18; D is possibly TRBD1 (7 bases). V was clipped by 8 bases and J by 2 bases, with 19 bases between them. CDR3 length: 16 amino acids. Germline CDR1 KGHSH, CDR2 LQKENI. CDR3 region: CASRTGGGPAYNEQFF. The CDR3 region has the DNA TGTGCCAGCCGGACAGGAGGGGGGCCCGCCTACAATGAGCAGTTCTTC.

The CDR3 here is CASSLAGLFQETQYF. The CDR3 nucleotides read TGTGCCAGCAGCTTAGCCGGACTGTTCCAAGAGACCCAGTACTTC. J is TRBJ2-5 and V is TRBV7-9; tentatively, D is TRBD2 (5 bases). Germline lookup yields CDR1 SEHNR and CDR2 FQNEAQ (reference sequence). Trimming left V 0 bases short and J 1 base short, with 9 bases between. The CDR3 runs 15 residues. The whole variable domain, remainder taken from reference TRBV7-9 and TRBJ2-5, is DTGVSQNPRHKITKRGQNVTFRCDPISEHNRLYWYRQTLGQGPEFLTYFQNEAQLEKSRLLSDRFSAERPKGSFSTLEIQRTEQGDSAMYLCASSLAGLFQETQYFGPGTRLLVL.

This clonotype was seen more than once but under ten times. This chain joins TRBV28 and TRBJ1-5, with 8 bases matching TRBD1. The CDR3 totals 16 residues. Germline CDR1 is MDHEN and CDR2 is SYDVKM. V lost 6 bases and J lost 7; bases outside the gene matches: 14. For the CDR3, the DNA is TGTGCCAGCAGCTTGATCGGACAGGGAGTCTTGCAGCCCCAGCATTTT. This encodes CASSLIGQGVLQPQHF. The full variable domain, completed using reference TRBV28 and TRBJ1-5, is DVKVTQSSRYLVKRTGEKVFLECVQDMDHENMFWYRQDPGLGLRLIYFSYDVKMKEKGDIPEGYSVSREKKERFSLILESASTNQTSMYLCASSLIGQGVLQPQHFGDGTRLSIL.

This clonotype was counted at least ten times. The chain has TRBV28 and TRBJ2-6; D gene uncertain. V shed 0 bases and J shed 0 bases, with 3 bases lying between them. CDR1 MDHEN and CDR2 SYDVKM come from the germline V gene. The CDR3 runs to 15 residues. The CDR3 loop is CASSLWGSGANVLTF. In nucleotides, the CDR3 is TGTGCCAGCAGTTTATGGGGCTCTGGGGCCAACGTCCTGACTTTC.

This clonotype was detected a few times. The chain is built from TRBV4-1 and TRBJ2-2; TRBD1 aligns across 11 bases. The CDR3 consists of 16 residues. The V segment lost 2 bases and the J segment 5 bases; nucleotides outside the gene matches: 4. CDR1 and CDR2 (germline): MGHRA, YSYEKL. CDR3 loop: CASSQPGTGGTGELFF. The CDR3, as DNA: TGCGCCAGCAGCCAACCCGGGACAGGGGGAACCGGGGAGCTGTTTTTT.

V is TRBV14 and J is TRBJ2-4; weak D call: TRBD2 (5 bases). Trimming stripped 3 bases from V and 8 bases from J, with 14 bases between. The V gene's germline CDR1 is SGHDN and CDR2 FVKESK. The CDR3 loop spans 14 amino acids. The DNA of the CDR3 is TGTGCCAGCAGCCAGCAGGTTACCGGGGACATTCAGTACTTC. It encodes CASSQQVTGDIQYF.

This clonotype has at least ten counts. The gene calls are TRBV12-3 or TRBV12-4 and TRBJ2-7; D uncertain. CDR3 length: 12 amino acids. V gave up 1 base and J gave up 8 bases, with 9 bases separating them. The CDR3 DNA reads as TGTGCCAGCAGTTTAGATGGGGTTAAGCAGTACTTC. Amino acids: CASSLDGVKQYF.

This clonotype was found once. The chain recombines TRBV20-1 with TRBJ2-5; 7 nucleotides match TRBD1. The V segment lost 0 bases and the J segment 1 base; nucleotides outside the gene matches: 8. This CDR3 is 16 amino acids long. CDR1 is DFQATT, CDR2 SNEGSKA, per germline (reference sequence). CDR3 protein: CSARDPGQVLQETQYF. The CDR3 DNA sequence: TGCAGTGCTAGAGATCCCGGACAGGTTCTCCAAGAGACCCAGTACTTC.

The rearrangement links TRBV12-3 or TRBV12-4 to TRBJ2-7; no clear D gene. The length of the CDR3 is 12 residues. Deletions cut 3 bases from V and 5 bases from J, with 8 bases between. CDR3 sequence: CASSFKADEQYF. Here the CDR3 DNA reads TGTGCCAGCAGTTTTAAAGCCGACGAGCAGTACTTC.

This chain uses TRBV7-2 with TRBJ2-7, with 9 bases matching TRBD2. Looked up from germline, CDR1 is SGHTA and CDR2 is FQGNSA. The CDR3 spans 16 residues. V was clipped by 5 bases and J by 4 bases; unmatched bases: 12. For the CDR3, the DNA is TGTGCCAGCAGCCCCCATGGGGCTAGCGGGACGTACGAGCAGTACTTC. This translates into CASSPHGASGTYEQYF.

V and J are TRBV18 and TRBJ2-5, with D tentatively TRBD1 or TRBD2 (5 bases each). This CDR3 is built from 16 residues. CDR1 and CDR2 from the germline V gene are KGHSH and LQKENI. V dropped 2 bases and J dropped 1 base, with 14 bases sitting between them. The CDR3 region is CASSPTGAPTQETQYF. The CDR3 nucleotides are TGTGCCAGCTCACCAACCGGGGCACCCACCCAAGAGACCCAGTACTTC.

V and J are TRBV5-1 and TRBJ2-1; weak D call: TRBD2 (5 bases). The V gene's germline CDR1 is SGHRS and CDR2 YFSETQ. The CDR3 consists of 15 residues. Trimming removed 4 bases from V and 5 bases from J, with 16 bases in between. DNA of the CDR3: TGCGCCAGCAGCCCGCGGGCCCAAACAAACAATGAGCAGTTCTTC. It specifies CASSPRAQTNNEQFF.

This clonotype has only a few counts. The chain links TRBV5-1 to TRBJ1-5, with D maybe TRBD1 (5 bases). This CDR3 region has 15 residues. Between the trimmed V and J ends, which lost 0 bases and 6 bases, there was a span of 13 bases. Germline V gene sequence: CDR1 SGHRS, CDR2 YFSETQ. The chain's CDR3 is CASSLAGGSSQPQHF. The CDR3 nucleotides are TGCGCCAGCAGCTTGGCCGGGGGTTCTAGTCAGCCCCAGCATTTT.